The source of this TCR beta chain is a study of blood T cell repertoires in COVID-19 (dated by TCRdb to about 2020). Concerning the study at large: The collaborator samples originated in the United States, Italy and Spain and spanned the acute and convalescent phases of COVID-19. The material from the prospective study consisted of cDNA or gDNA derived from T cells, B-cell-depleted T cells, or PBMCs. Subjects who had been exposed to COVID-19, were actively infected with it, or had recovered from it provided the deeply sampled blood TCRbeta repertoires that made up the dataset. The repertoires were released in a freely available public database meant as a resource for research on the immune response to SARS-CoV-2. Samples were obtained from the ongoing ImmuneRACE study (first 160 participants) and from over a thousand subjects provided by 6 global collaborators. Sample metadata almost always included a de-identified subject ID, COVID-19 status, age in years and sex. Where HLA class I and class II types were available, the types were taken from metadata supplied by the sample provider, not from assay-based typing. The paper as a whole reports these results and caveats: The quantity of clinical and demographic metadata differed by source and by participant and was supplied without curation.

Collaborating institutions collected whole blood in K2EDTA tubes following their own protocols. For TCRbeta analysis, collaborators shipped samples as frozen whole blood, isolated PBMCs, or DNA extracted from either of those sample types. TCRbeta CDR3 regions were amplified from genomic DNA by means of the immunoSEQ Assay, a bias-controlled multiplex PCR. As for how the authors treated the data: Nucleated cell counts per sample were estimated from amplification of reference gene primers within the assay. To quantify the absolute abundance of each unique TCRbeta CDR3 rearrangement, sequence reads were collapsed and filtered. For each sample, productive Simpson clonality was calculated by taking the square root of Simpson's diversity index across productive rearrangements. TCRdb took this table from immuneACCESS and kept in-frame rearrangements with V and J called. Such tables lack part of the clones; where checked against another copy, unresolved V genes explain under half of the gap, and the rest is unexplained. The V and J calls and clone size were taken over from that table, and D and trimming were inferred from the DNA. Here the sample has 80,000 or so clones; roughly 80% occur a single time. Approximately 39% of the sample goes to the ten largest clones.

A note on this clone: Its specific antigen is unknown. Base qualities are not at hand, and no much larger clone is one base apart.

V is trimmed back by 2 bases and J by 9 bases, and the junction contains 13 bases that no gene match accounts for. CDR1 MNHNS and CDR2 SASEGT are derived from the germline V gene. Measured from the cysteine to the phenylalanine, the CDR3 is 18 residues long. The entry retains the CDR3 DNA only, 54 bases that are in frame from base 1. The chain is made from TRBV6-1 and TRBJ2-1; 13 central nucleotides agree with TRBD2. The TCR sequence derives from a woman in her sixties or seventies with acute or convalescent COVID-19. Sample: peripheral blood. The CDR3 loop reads CASSEIPTSGRAGGEQFF. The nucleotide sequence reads TGTGCCAGCAGTGAAATCCCCACTAGCGGGAGGGCCGGGGGTGAGCAGTTCTTC.